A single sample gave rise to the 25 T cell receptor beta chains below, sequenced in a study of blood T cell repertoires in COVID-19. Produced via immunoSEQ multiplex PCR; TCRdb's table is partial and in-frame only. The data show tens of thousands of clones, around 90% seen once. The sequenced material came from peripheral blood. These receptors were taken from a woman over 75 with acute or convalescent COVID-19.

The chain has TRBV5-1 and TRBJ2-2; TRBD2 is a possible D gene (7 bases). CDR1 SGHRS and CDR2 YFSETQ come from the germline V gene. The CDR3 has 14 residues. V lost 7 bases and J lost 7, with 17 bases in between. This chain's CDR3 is CASSEGGGGGELFF. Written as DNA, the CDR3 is TGCGCCAGCTCAGAAGGCGGGGGCGGCGGGGAGCTGTTTTTT.

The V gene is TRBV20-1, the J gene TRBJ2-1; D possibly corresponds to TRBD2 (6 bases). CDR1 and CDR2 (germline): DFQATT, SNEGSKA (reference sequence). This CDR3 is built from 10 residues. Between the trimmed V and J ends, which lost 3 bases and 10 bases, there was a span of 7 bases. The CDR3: CSARGLEQFF. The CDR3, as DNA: TGCAGTGCTAGGGGACTGGAGCAGTTCTTC.

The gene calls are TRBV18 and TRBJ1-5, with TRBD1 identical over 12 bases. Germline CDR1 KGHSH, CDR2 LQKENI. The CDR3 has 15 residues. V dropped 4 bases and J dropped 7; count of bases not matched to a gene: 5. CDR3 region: CASSQGTGGSQPQHF. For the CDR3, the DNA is TGTGCCAGCTCACAAGGGACAGGGGGCTCCCAGCCCCAGCATTTT.

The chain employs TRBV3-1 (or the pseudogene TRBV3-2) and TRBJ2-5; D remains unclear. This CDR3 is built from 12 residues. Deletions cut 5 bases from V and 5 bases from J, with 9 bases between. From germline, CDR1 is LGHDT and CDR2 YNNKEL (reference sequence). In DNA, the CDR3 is TGTGCCAGCAGCTTTAGTTTGGAGACCCAGTACTTC. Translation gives CASSFSLETQYF.

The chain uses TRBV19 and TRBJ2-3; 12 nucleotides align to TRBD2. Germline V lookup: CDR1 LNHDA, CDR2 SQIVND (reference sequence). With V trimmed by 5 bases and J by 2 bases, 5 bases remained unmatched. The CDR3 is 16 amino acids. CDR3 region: CASSSPSGGATDTQYF. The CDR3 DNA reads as TGTGCCAGTAGTTCCCCTAGCGGGGGGGCCACAGATACGCAGTATTTT.

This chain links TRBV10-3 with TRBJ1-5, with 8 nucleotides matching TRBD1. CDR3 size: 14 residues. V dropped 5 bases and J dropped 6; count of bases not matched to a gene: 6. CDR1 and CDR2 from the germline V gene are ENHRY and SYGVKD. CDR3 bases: TGTGCCATCAGTCCAGGACAGGGTCTTCAGCCCCAGCATTTT. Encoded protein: CAISPGQGLQPQHF.

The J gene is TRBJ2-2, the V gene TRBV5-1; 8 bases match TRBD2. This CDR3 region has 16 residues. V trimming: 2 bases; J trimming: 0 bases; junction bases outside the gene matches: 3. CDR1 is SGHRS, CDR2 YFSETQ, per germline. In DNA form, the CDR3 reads TGCGCCAGCAGCTTCGGGGGGGCCGCGAACACCGGGGAGCTGTTTTTT. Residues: CASSFGGAANTGELFF.

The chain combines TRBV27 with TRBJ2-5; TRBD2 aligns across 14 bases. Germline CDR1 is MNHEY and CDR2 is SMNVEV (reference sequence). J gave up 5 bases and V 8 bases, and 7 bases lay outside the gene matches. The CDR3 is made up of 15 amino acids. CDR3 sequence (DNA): TGTGCCAGCCAACAGACTAGCGGGGGGGCGGAGACCCAGTACTTC. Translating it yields CASQQTSGGAETQYF.

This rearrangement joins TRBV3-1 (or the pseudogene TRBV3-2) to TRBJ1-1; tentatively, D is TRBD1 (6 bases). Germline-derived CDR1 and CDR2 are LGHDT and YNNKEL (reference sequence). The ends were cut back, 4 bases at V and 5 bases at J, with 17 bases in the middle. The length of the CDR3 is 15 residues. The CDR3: CASSRSGQGRTEAFF. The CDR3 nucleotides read TGTGCCAGCAGCCGCTCTGGGCAGGGGCGGACTGAAGCTTTCTTT.

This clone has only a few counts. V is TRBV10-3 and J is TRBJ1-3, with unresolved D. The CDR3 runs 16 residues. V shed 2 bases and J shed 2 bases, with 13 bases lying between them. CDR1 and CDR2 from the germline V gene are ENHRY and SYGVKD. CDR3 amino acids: CAISEREGNAGNTIYF. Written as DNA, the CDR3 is TGTGCCATCAGTGAGCGGGAAGGTAACGCTGGAAACACCATATATTTT.

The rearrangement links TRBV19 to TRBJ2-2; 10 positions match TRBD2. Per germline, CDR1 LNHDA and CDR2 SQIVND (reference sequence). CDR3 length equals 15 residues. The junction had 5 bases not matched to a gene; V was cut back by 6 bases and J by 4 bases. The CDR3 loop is CASRQRGGGTGELFF. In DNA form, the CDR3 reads TGTGCCAGTAGACAGCGGGGGGGCGGCACCGGGGAGCTGTTTTTT.

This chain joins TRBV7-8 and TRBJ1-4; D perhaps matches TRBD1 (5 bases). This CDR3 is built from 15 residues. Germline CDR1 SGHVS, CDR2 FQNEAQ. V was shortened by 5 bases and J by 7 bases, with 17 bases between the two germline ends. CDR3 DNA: TGTGCCAGCAGCCTAACCCAGGGTGTCACTGAAAAACTGTTTTTT. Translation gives CASSLTQGVTEKLFF.

The CDR3 here is CASSSAGQGGPYEQYF. In nucleotides, the CDR3 is TGTGCCAGCAGTTCAGCGGGACAGGGAGGACCCTACGAGCAGTACTTC. This rearrangement joins TRBV5-6 to TRBJ2-7; 9 positions agree with TRBD1. Looked up from germline, CDR1 is SGHDT and CDR2 is YYEEEE. V lost 5 bases, J lost 2 bases, and 11 bases stayed unmatched. The CDR3 is 16 residues long.

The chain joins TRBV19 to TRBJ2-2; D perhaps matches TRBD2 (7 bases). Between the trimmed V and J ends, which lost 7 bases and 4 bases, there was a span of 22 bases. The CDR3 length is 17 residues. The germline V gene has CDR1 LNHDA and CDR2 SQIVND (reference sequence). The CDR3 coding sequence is TGTGCCAGTACCGATCCCGGGGGGCCGCGGGGCACCGGGGAGCTGTTTTTT. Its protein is CASTDPGGPRGTGELFF.

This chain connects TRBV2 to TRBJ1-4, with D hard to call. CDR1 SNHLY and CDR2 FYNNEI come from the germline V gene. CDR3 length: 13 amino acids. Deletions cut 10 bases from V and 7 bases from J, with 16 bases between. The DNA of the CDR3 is TGTGCCACCCAGACCGAGCGGGGTGAAAAACTGTTTTTT. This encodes CATQTERGEKLFF.

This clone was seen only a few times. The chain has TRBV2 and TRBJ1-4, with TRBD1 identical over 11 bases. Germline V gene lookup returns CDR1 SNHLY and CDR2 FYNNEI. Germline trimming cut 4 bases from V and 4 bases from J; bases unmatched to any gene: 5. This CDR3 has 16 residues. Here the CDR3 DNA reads TGTGCCAGCAGTGGGGACAGGGGGTACCTTAATGAAAAACTGTTTTTT. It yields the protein CASSGDRGYLNEKLFF.

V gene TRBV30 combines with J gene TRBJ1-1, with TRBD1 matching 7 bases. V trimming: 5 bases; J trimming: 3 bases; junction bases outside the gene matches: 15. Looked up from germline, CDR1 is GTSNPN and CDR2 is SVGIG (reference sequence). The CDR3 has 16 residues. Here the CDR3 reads CAWARPGGRRDTEAFF. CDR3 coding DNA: TGTGCCTGGGCCAGACCAGGGGGGCGGCGGGACACTGAAGCTTTCTTT.

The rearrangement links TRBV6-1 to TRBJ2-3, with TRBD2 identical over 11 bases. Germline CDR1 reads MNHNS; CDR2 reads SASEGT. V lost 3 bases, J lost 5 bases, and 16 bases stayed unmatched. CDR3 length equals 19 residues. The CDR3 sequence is CASSESVTSGGTGRDTQYF. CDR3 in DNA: TGTGCCAGCAGTGAGTCTGTTACTAGCGGGGGTACCGGGAGAGATACGCAGTATTTT.

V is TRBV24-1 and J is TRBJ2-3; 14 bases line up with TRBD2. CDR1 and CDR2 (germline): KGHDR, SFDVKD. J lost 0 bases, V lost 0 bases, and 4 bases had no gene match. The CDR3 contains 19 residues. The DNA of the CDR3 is TGTGCCACCAGTGATTTGGGGACTAGCGGGGGAGCAAGCACAGATACGCAGTATTTT. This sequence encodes CATSDLGTSGGASTDTQYF.

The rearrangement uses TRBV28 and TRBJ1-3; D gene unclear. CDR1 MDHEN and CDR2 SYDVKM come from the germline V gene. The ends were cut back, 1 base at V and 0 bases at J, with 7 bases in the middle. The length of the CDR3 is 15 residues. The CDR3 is CASSLLISSGNTIYF. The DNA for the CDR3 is TGTGCCAGCAGTTTATTAATATCCTCTGGAAACACCATATATTTT.

The CDR3 loop is CASSVGGGGYEQYV. The CDR3 bases are TGTGCCAGCAGCGTGGGCGGAGGTGGTTACGAGCAGTACGTC. V usage is TRBV7-8 and J usage is TRBJ2-7; D is perhaps TRBD2 (5 bases). From germline, CDR1 is SGHVS and CDR2 FQNEAQ. This CDR3 has 14 amino acids. Trimming removed 5 bases at V and 4 bases at J, with 15 bases between.

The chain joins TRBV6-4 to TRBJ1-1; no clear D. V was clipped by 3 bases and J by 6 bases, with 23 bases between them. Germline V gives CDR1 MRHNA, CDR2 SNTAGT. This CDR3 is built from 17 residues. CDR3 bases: TGTGCCAGCAGTGAAAATTCGTACGGGTCTCCTGCTCCTGAAGCTTTCTTT. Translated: CASSENSYGSPAPEAFF.

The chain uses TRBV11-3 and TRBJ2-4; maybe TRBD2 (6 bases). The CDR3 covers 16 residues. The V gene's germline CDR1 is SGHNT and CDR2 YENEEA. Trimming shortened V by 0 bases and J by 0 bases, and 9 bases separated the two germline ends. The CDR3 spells CASSLDPGGAKNIQYF. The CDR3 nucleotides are TGTGCCAGCAGCTTAGACCCCGGGGGAGCCAAAAACATTCAGTACTTC.

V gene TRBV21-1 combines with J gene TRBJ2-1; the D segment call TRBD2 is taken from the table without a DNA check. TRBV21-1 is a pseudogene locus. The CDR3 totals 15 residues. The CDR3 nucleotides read TGTGCCAGCATTAAAAGCGGGCGGGGGCCGGGGGAGCAGTTCTTC. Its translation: CASIKSGRGPGEQFF.

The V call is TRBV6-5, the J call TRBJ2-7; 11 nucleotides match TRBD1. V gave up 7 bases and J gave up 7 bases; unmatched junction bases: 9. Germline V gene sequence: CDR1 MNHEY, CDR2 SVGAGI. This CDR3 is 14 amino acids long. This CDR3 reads CASTQDRDRGEQYF. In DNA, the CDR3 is TGTGCCAGCACCCAGGACAGGGACAGGGGGGAGCAGTACTTC.